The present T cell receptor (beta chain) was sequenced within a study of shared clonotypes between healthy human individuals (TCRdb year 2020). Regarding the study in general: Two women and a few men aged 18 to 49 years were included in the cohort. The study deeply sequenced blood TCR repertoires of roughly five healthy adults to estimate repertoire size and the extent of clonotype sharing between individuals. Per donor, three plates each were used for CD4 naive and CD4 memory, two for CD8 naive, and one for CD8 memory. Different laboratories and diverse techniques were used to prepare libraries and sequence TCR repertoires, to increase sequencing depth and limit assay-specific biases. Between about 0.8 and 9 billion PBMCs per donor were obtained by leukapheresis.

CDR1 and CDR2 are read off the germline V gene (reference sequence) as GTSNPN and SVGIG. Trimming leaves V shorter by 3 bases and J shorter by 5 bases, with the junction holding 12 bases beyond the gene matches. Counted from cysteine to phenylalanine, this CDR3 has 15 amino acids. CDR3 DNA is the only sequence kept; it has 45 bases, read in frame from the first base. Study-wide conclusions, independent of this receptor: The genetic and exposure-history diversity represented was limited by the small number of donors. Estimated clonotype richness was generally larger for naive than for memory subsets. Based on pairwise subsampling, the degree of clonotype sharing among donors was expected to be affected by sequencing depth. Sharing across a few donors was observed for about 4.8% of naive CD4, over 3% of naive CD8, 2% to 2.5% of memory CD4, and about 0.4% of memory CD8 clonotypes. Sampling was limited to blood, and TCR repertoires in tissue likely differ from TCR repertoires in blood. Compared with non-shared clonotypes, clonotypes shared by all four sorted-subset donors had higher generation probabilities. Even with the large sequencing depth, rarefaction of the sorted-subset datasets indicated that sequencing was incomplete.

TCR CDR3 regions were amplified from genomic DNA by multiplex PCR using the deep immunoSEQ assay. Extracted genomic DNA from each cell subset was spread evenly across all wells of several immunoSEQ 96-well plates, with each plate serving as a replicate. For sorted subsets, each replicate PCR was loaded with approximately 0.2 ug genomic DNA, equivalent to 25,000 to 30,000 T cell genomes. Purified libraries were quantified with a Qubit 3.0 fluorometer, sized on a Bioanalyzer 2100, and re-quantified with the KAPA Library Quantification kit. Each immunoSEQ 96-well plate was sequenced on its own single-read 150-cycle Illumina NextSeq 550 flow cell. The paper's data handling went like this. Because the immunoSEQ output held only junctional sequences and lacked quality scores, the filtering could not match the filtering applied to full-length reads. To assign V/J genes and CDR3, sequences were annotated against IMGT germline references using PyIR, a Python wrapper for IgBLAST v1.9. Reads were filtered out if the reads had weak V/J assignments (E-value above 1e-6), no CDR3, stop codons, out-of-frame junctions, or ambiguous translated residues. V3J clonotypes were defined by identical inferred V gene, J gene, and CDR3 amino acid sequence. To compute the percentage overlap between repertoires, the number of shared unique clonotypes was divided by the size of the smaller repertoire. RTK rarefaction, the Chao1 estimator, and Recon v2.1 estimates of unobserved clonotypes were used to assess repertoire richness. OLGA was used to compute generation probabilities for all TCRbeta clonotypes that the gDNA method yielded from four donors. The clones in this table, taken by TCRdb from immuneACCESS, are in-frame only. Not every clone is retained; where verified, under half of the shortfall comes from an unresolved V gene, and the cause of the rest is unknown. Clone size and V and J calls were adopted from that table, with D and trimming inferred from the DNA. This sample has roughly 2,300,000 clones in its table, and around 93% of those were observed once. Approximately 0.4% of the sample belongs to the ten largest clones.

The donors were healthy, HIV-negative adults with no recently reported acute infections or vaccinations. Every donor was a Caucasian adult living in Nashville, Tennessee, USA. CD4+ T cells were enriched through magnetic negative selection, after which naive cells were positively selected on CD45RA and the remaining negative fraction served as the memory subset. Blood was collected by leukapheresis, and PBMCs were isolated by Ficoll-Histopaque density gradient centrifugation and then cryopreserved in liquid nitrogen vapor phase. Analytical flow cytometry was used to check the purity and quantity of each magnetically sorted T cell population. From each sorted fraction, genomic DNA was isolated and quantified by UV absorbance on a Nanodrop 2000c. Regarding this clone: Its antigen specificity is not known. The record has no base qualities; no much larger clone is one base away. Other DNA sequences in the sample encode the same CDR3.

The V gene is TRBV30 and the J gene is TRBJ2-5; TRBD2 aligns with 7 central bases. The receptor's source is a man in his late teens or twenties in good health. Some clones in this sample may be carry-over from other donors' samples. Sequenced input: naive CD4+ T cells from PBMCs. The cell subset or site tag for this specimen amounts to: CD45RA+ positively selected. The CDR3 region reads CAWSYLSGVQETQYF. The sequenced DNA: TGTGCCTGGAGCTATCTCAGCGGGGTCCAGGAGACCCAGTACTTC.